Below, 25 T cell receptor beta chains from the same sample are listed, as sequenced in a study of radiation and T cells in renal cell carcinoma. Using immunoSEQ multiplex PCR, the repertoire was profiled, and TCRdb retains in-frame clones only, with some absent. The repertoire holds 90,000 to 95,000 clones, approximately 80% seen once, with around 5.8% in the top ten. Time point specified: baseline pretreatment blood. Noted treatment: 15 Gy SBRT to primary tumor, nephrectomy 4 weeks later. The sequences come from blood, collected from a patient whose treatment included radiotherapy and nephrectomy. These receptors all come from a man aged 60 to 69 with renal cell carcinoma.

The chain carries TRBV2 and TRBJ1-1; tentatively, D is TRBD1 (6 bases). The CDR3 is made up of 13 amino acids. The V gene lost 6 bases and the J gene lost 11 bases, with 19 bases spanning the gap. The germline CDR1 and CDR2 sequences are SNHLY and FYNNEI. Written as DNA, the CDR3 is TGTGCCAGCAGCGCTGCGGGGGCCAGGGCCGCTTTCTTT. Translating it yields CASSAAGARAAFF.

The rearrangement uses TRBV19 and TRBJ1-5; TRBD1 aligns across 7 bases. This CDR3 comprises 15 residues. V trimming: 4 bases; J trimming: 2 bases; junction bases outside the gene matches: 5. Germline-derived CDR1 and CDR2 are LNHDA and SQIVND (reference sequence). This CDR3 reads CASSTTGYGNQPQHF. In nucleotides, the CDR3 is TGTGCCAGTAGTACGACAGGGTATGGCAATCAGCCCCAGCATTTT. Looking up the rest from reference TRBV19 and TRBJ1-5 gives the full variable domain: DGGITQSPKYLFRKEGQNVTLSCEQNLNHDAMYWYRQDPGQGLRLIYYSQIVNDFQKGDIAEGYSVSREKKESFPLTVTSAQKNPTAFYLCASSTTGYGNQPQHFGDGTRLSIL.

The CDR3 DNA sequence: TGTGCCAGCAGTCGTGGGGGAGGGCCTGGCTACACCTTC. It yields the protein CASSRGGGPGYTF. The rearrangement uses TRBV6-1 and TRBJ1-2, with D possibly TRBD1 on 5 matching bases. Germline values: CDR1 MNHNS, CDR2 SASEGT. The CDR3 spans 13 residues. Trimming took 5 bases from V and 7 from J, leaving 14 bases between them.

V gene TRBV4-2 combines with J gene TRBJ2-1; 10 bases are shared with TRBD2. This CDR3 has 16 amino acids. CDR1 is LGHNA and CDR2 is YNFKEQ in the germline V gene. With 0 bases clipped from V and 3 bases from J, the junction kept 2 bases outside the gene matches. CDR3 sequence reads: CASSQEWTSGYNEQFF. CDR3 DNA: TGTGCCAGCAGCCAAGAATGGACTAGCGGCTACAATGAGCAGTTCTTC.

The chain joins TRBV6-1 to TRBJ2-1, with no clear D. Looked up from germline, CDR1 is MNHNS and CDR2 is SASEGT. V was clipped by 4 bases and J by 7 bases, with 11 bases between them. There are 13 residues in the CDR3. The chain's CDR3 is CASSGTRMNEQFF. The CDR3 region has the DNA TGTGCCAGCAGTGGCACACGGATGAATGAGCAGTTCTTC.

The count of this clone is one. The V and J genes are TRBV25-1 and TRBJ2-7; TRBD1 matches 7 bases. Germline CDR1 MGHDK, CDR2 SYGVNS. The V and J ends lost 9 bases and 2 bases, in that order; junction bases with no gene match: 7. The CDR3 contains 13 residues. The DNA of the CDR3 is TGTGCCAGTACAGAGGGACAGCCCTACGAGCAGTACTTC. Translation: CASTEGQPYEQYF.

The chain carries TRBV6-5 and TRBJ2-3, with no clear D. This CDR3 comprises 14 residues. Per the germline V gene, CDR1 is MNHEY and CDR2 is SVGAGI. V was pared by 7 bases and J by 0 bases, with 11 bases between. CDR3 region: CASTRGVSTDTQYF. In DNA form, the CDR3 reads TGTGCCAGCACAAGAGGCGTTAGCACAGATACGCAGTATTTT.

The rearrangement uses TRBV20-1 and TRBJ2-3, with D unresolved. The CDR3 is 11 residues long. Germline-derived CDR1 and CDR2 are DFQATT and SNEGSKA (reference sequence). V gave up 4 bases and J gave up 6 bases, with 8 bases separating them. In nucleotides, the CDR3 is TGCAGTGCTACCCCTTCTGATACGCAGTATTTT. This encodes CSATPSDTQYF.

V is TRBV6-5 and J is TRBJ2-3; D remains unclear. This CDR3 contains 13 residues. Trimming pared 7 bases from V and 3 bases from J, leaving 11 bases between. The germline gives CDR1 MNHEY, CDR2 SVGAGI. CDR3 bases: TGTGCCAGCACCCGAGACCTAACAGATACGCAGTATTTT. This sequence encodes CASTRDLTDTQYF.

This clone was picked up a small number of times. The chain uses TRBV25-1 and TRBJ1-1; a weak D match, TRBD1 (6 bases). V gave up 6 bases and J gave up 1 base, with 6 bases separating them. Germline CDR1 MGHDK, CDR2 SYGVNS. This CDR3 has 12 amino acids. The CDR3 spells CASRGQNTEAFF. Here the CDR3 DNA reads TGTGCCAGCAGGGGACAGAACACTGAAGCTTTCTTT.

V is TRBV5-4 and J is TRBJ2-1; the D is unclear. The germline V gene has CDR1 SGHNT and CDR2 YYREEE (reference sequence). This CDR3 contains 14 residues. The V end lost 0 bases, the J end lost 5 bases, and 9 bases lay between the germline ends. As DNA, the CDR3 is TGTGCCAGCAGCTTGGGGGGAACTAACAATGAGCAGTTCTTC. Encoded protein: CASSLGGTNNEQFF.

This chain links TRBV19 with TRBJ1-2; TRBD1 matches 7 bases. CDR3 size: 16 residues. Trimming cost V 2 bases and J 4 bases; bases outside gene matches: 10. Germline V gene sequence: CDR1 LNHDA, CDR2 SQIVND (reference sequence). DNA for the CDR3: TGTGCCAGTAGTATACTAGGGACAGAGACAATCTATGGCTACACCTTC. Translation gives CASSILGTETIYGYTF.

For this clone: Other nucleotide sequences from this sample produce the same CDR3. The chain links TRBV27 to TRBJ1-1; TRBD1 is a possible D gene (5 bases). The germline gives CDR1 MNHEY, CDR2 SMNVEV (reference sequence). The CDR3 contains 14 residues. V shed 2 bases and J shed 1 base, with 8 bases lying between them. Here the CDR3 reads CASSLQGRNTEAFF. The CDR3, as DNA: TGTGCCAGCAGTTTACAGGGAAGGAACACTGAAGCTTTCTTT.

This clone came up a few times. The chain uses TRBV14 and TRBJ1-2, with a tentative D call TRBD1 (6 bases). Germline CDR1 and CDR2: SGHDN and FVKESK. The CDR3 is made up of 18 amino acids. Trimming cost V 5 bases and J 7 bases, with 29 bases left between them. The CDR3 DNA is TGTGCCAGCAGCTCCCGATATTATACCAGGGGTGGAGATGGTGGCTACACCTTC. Residues: CASSSRYYTRGGDGGYTF.

This chain links TRBV15 with TRBJ2-1; D possibly uses TRBD1 or TRBD2 (5 bases each). Between the trimmed V and J ends, which lost 5 bases and 12 bases, there was a span of 29 bases. The length of the CDR3 is 17 residues. In germline, CDR1 is LNHNV, CDR2 YYDKDF (reference sequence). Here the CDR3 DNA reads TGTGCCACCAGCGGAGGCTCCCGGGCTATACCACAAAGGGGGCAGTTCTTC. This sequence encodes CATSGGSRAIPQRGQFF. Full variable domain (missing parts from reference TRBV15 and TRBJ2-1): DAMVIQNPRYQVTQFGKPVTLSCSQTLNHNVMYWYQQKSSQAPKLLFHYYDKDFNNEADTPDNFQSRRPNTSFCFLDIRSPGLGDTAMYLCATSGGSRAIPQRGQFFGPGTRLTVL.

The chain carries TRBV6-1 and TRBJ1-2, with D unclear. Trimming left V 7 bases short and J 8 bases short, with 14 bases between. The CDR3 length is 12 residues. Germline CDR1 and CDR2: MNHNS and SASEGT. The chain's CDR3 is CASMLDWEGYTF. Written as DNA, the CDR3 is TGTGCCAGCATGTTAGATTGGGAGGGCTACACCTTC.

The chain has TRBV6-5 and TRBJ2-3; D is possibly TRBD1 or TRBD2 (5 bases each). The length of the CDR3 is 16 residues. The V gene lost 0 bases and the J gene lost 4 bases, with 14 bases spanning the gap. From germline, CDR1 is MNHEY and CDR2 SVGAGI. In DNA form, the CDR3 reads TGTGCCAGCAGTTACTCGGGGGTGGCCTATTCAGATACGCAGTATTTT. This codes for CASSYSGVAYSDTQYF.

The V gene is TRBV7-3, the J gene TRBJ2-1, with D perhaps assigned TRBD1 or TRBD2 (5 bases each). Trimming removed 3 bases from V and 3 bases from J, with 9 bases in between. This CDR3 has 14 residues. Germline V CDR1 and CDR2: SGHTA, FQGTGA. The CDR3 DNA sequence: TGTGCCAGCAGCTTGCGTGGGGGCTACAATGAGCAGTTCTTC. It translates to CASSLRGGYNEQFF.

V gene TRBV19 combines with J gene TRBJ2-3; 8 bases are a match to TRBD2. Germline trimming cut 6 bases from V and 2 bases from J; bases unmatched to any gene: 7. Looked up from germline, CDR1 is LNHDA and CDR2 is SQIVND (reference sequence). The CDR3 spans 15 residues. The CDR3, as DNA: TGTGCCAGTAGGCAACTAGCGGCACTCACAGATACGCAGTATTTT. Translated, it gives CASRQLAALTDTQYF.

The V gene is TRBV28, the J gene TRBJ2-7; D gene uncertain. The CDR3 spans 14 residues. V was clipped by 5 bases and J by 3 bases, with 14 bases between them. Germline V gene sequence: CDR1 MDHEN, CDR2 SYDVKM. CDR3 loop: CASSPPPTGYEQYF. For the CDR3, the DNA is TGTGCCAGCAGTCCCCCCCCCACGGGCTACGAGCAGTACTTC.

The chain is built from TRBV27 and TRBJ2-5; D gene uncertain. The CDR3 runs to 13 residues. Trimming stripped 6 bases from V and 1 base from J, with 9 bases between. The germline V gene has CDR1 MNHEY and CDR2 SMNVEV (reference sequence). The DNA of the CDR3 is TGTGCCAGCAGAGGGTTCATCCAAGAGACCCAGTACTTC. It is translated as CASRGFIQETQYF.

The chain uses TRBV4-1 and TRBJ1-1, with 8 bases lining up with TRBD1. The CDR3 extends over 14 amino acids. CDR1 and CDR2 (germline): MGHRA, YSYEKL. Germline trimming cut 3 bases from V and 10 bases from J; bases unmatched to any gene: 10. The chain's CDR3 is CASSQGERQGIAFF. The CDR3 DNA sequence: TGCGCCAGCAGCCAGGGAGAACGACAGGGGATAGCTTTCTTT.

This chain's CDR3 is CASSLQQNNQPQHF. DNA for the CDR3: TGTGCCAGCAGTTTACAACAGAACAATCAGCCCCAGCATTTT. The rearrangement uses TRBV28 and TRBJ1-5; D call uncertain. CDR1 is MDHEN and CDR2 is SYDVKM in the germline V gene. This CDR3 comprises 14 residues. V dropped 2 bases and J dropped 3 bases, with 8 bases sitting between them.

The genes are TRBV7-2 and TRBJ1-3; the D is unclear. From germline, CDR1 is SGHTA and CDR2 FQGNSA. V was cut by 0 bases and J by 4 bases, with 16 bases left in between. CDR3 size: 17 residues. The CDR3 protein is CASSLAVTPRSGNTIYF. For the CDR3, the DNA is TGTGCCAGCAGCTTAGCGGTAACTCCAAGAAGCGGAAACACCATATATTTT.

DNA of the CDR3: TGTGCCAGCAGCTTCCTCCGCTACTCCTACAATGAGCAGTTCTTC. It yields the protein CASSFLRYSYNEQFF. The genes are TRBV11-2 and TRBJ2-1; D is uncertain. This CDR3 contains 15 residues. The germline V and J ends were trimmed by 3 bases and 0 bases, with 9 bases remaining between them. Germline V gives CDR1 SGHAT, CDR2 FQNNGV.